Listed below are T cell receptor beta chains from one sample, sequenced in a study of OX40 agonist ivuxolimab in advanced cancers. Only in-frame clones appear in the TCRdb table, and some are missing; sequencing was by immunoSEQ multiplex PCR. The sample records about 49,000 clones, 79% being singletons. Sequenced material: CD4+ or CD8+ T cells sorted from blood, taken in a trial of the OX40 agonist ivuxolimab. These receptors all stem from an adult with an advanced solid tumor such as melanoma, head and neck, liver or kidney cancer. Each CDR3 is given with its conserved first and last residue. D genes are given only for firm matches. The size field is filled for only some rows; it gives once, few, many or a size class.

TRBV7-2	TRBJ1-5	.	.	TGTGCCAGCAACACTGGCAGGGCCACCAATCAGCCCCAGCATTTT	CASNTGRATNQPQHF
TRBV27	TRBJ2-2	.	TRBD1	TGTGCCACCCGACAGGGGGCTTGGGGGGAGCTGTTTTTT	CATRQGAWGELFF
TRBV7-2	TRBJ1-2	.	.	TGTGCCAGCAGCTTAAATACACAGGGCGGCTACACCTTC	CASSLNTQGGYTF
TRBV28	TRBJ1-5	few	.	TGTGCCAGCAGTTTTGCGGGCAGGGGTAGCAATCAGCCCCAGCATTTT	CASSFAGRGSNQPQHF
TRBV7-2	TRBJ2-5	.	.	TGTGCCAGCAGCCGACAGGGAGGGTACCAAGAGACCCAGTACTTC	CASSRQGGYQETQYF
TRBV14	TRBJ2-3	.	.	TGTGCCAGCAGCTCAGCAGCAGCCTGGGCCGGTACGCAGTATTTT	CASSSAAAWAGTQYF
TRBV7-9	TRBJ1-5	.	TRBD1	TGTGCCAGCAGCCCGGACAGGGGGCTTCAGCCCCAGCATTTT	CASSPDRGLQPQHF
TRBV6-4	TRBJ2-2	.	.	TGTGCCAGCAGTCGACAGCTTAACACCGGGGAGCTGTTTTTT	CASSRQLNTGELFF
TRBV19	TRBJ1-5	once	.	TGTGCCAGTAGTAGGTCCAGGGGTTATCAGCCCCAGCATTTT	CASSRSRGYQPQHF
TRBV28	TRBJ2-7	.	.	TGTGCCAGCAGACTAGCCTCATACGAGCAGTACTTC	CASRLASYEQYF
TRBV18	TRBJ2-7	.	.	TGTGCCAGCTCGGATGCGGGGCGGGTTGCGTACGAGCAGTACTTC	CASSDAGRVAYEQYF
TRBV9	TRBJ2-1	.	.	TGTGCCAGCAGCAGCTTAGTGGGCTCCTACAATGAGCAGTTCTTC	CASSSLVGSYNEQFF
TRBV9	TRBJ2-1	.	TRBD1	TGTGCCAGCAGCAAACAGGGGGCGACCGGGGGTGAGCAGTTCTTC	CASSKQGATGGEQFF
TRBV7-9	TRBJ2-2	.	.	TGTGCCAGCAGCCCTGACAGTTACACCGGGGAGCTGTTTTTT	CASSPDSYTGELFF
TRBV9	TRBJ2-7	.	.	TGTGCCAGCAGCCCCCGCCCAGCGGGACAGTCCTACGAGCAGTACTTC	CASSPRPAGQSYEQYF
TRBV14	TRBJ2-3	once	TRBD1	TGTGCCAGCAGCCTACTGACAGGGGGGGGAGATACGCAGTATTTT	CASSLLTGGGDTQYF
TRBV18	TRBJ2-3	few	.	TGTGCCAGCTCACGGGCAGATACGCAGTATTTT	CASSRADTQYF
TRBV6-5	TRBJ1-3	.	.	TGTGCCAGCACCCAAAGAGGGTTCAGTGGAAACACCATATATTTT	CASTQRGFSGNTIYF
TRBV23-1	TRBJ2-2	.	.	TGCGCCAGCAGTCATCTAAACACCGGGGAGCTGTTTTTT	CASSHLNTGELFF
TRBV19	TRBJ1-4	once	TRBD1	TGTGCCAGTAACTCCAGGACAGGGGTTGAAAAACTGTTTTTT	CASNSRTGVEKLFF
TRBV6-1	TRBJ2-7	.	TRBD1	TGTGCCAGCAGTGAAAATGAATATGGGACAGGCTCTTATGAGCAGTACTTC	CASSENEYGTGSYEQYF
TRBV2	TRBJ1-5	few	.	TGTGCCAGCAGTGAACGGGGGGTAATGGTCGGTCAGCCCCAGCATTTT	CASSERGVMVGQPQHF
TRBV27	TRBJ2-7	.	.	TGTGCCAGCAGCCAAACCTCGACATCCTCTAGCCACGAGCAGTACTTC	CASSQTSTSSSHEQYF